Shown below are 12 T cell receptor beta chains from a single sample sequenced in a study of shared clonotypes between healthy human individuals. The protocol was immunoSEQ multiplex PCR, while the TCRdb copy is restricted to in-frame clones and leaves out a portion. Of about 2.4 million clones in the sample, around nine tenths were seen once. The sequencing sample was made of naive CD4+ T cells sorted from blood. This sample's subset: CD45RA+ positively selected. The receptors stem from a man aged 18-30 years in good health.

J is TRBJ1-2 and V is TRBV6-6, with 11 nucleotides matching TRBD1. Trimming took 2 bases from V and 6 from J; bases not matched to a gene: 5. Germline V CDR1 and CDR2: MNHNY, SVGAGI (reference sequence). The CDR3 length is 15 residues. The CDR3 DNA reads TGTGCCAGCAGTTACACAGGACAGGGGGCGAATGGCTACACCTTC. Amino acids: CASSYTGQGANGYTF.

The chain is built from TRBV7-9 and TRBJ1-1; maybe TRBD1 (6 bases). Germline CDR1 is SEHNR and CDR2 is FQNEAQ (reference sequence). The length of the CDR3 is 15 residues. V was clipped by 3 bases and J by 1 base, with 12 bases between them. The CDR3 loop is CASSLGGSGNTEAFF. The CDR3 DNA follows: TGTGCCAGCAGCTTGGGGGGCTCAGGGAACACTGAAGCTTTCTTT.

The rearrangement joins TRBV6-5 to TRBJ2-5, with D perhaps matching TRBD1 (8 bases). This CDR3 has 15 amino acids. Germline V CDR1 and CDR2: MNHEY, SVGAGI. Trimming cost V 4 bases and J 4 bases, with 16 bases left between them. The chain's CDR3 is CASSSDHRGGETQYF. The DNA for the CDR3 is TGTGCCAGCAGTTCGGATCACAGGGGGGGAGAGACCCAGTACTTC.

The chain employs TRBV14 and TRBJ1-5; unclear D gene. Germline values: CDR1 SGHDN, CDR2 FVKESK. The CDR3 contains 14 residues. Trimming shortened V by 2 bases and J by 5 bases, and 10 bases separated the two germline ends. Here the CDR3 DNA reads TGTGCCAGCAGCCAATCCGGGATCCATCAGCCCCAGCATTTT. Translating it yields CASSQSGIHQPQHF. Combining the CDR3 with reference TRBV14 and TRBJ1-5 gives the whole variable domain EAGVTQFPSHSVIEKGQTVTLRCDPISGHDNLYWYRRVMGKEIKFLLHFVKESKQDESGMPNNRFLAERTGGTYSTLKVQPAELEDSGVYFCASSQSGIHQPQHFGDGTRLSIL.

V gene TRBV29-1 combines with J gene TRBJ1-2; weak D call: TRBD1 (6 bases). Trimming shortened V by 7 bases and J by 7 bases, and 22 bases separated the two germline ends. Looked up from germline, CDR1 is SQVTM and CDR2 is ANQGSEA. CDR3 length: 14 residues. CDR3 DNA sequence: TGCAGCGCTGGACAGAGGGTGGCCGCTGGTGGCTACACCTTC. This gives the protein CSAGQRVAAGGYTF. The full variable domain, with the rest looked up from reference TRBV29-1 and TRBJ1-2, is SAVISQKPSRDICQRGTSLTIQCQVDSQVTMMFWYRQQPGQSLTLIATANQGSEATYESGFVIDKFPISRPNLTFSTLTVSNMSPEDSSIYLCSAGQRVAAGGYTFGSGTRLTVV.

The rearrangement uses TRBV4-1 and TRBJ2-1; a weak D match, TRBD2 (5 bases). Germline CDR1 reads MGHRA; CDR2 reads YSYEKL. Trimming removed 3 bases from V and 15 bases from J, with 15 bases in between. The CDR3 extends over 12 amino acids. Here the CDR3 reads CASSQDLPRLFF. In DNA form, the CDR3 reads TGCGCCAGCAGCCAGGACTTGCCCCGACTGTTCTTC.

The chain has TRBV19 and TRBJ2-2, with D perhaps matching TRBD2 (6 bases). V was cut by 9 bases and J by 4 bases, with 18 bases left in between. Germline loops: CDR1 LNHDA, CDR2 SQIVND (reference sequence). This CDR3 contains 15 residues. CDR3 in amino acids: CASRGLPAGTGELFF. The DNA of the CDR3 is TGTGCCAGCCGCGGACTACCAGCGGGCACCGGGGAGCTGTTTTTT.

The chain has TRBV25-1 and TRBJ1-6, with D possibly matching TRBD1 (5 bases). This CDR3 has 14 residues. V dropped 7 bases and J dropped 5 bases, with 12 bases sitting between them. In germline, CDR1 is MGHDK, CDR2 SYGVNS. CDR3 protein: CASKWTPDNSPLHF. The CDR3 nucleotides read TGTGCCAGCAAATGGACACCAGATAATTCACCCCTCCACTTT.

J is TRBJ2-1 and V is TRBV11-3; possibly TRBD2 for D (5 bases). Germline V gene sequence: CDR1 SGHNT, CDR2 YENEEA. V lost 2 bases to trimming and J lost 0 bases, with 8 bases between them. The CDR3 has 15 amino acids. CDR3 DNA: TGTGCCAGCAGCTTAACGGGATTCTCCTACAATGAGCAGTTCTTC. It specifies CASSLTGFSYNEQFF.

The chain couples TRBV5-4 to TRBJ2-5; 7 bases are shared with TRBD1. V was clipped by 1 base and J by 1 base; unmatched bases: 1. The CDR3 is made up of 14 amino acids. CDR1 SGHNT and CDR2 YYREEE come from the germline V gene (reference sequence). This chain's CDR3 is CASSLQGVQETQYF. The CDR3 DNA reads as TGTGCCAGCAGCTTGCAGGGGGTCCAAGAGACCCAGTACTTC.

This chain connects TRBV25-1 to TRBJ2-2, with 11 nucleotides matching TRBD1. The V gene's germline CDR1 is MGHDK and CDR2 SYGVNS. V lost 3 bases to trimming and J lost 7 bases; unmatched junction nucleotides: 7. The CDR3 sequence is 16 residues long. The CDR3 DNA reads as TGTGCCAGCAGTGATCCCGGACAGGGGGCCGGCGGGGAGCTGTTTTTT. Translating gives CASSDPGQGAGGELFF.

CDR3 sequence (DNA): TGCGCCAGCAACTTACAGGATAACACCGGGGAGCTGTTTTTT. It translates to CASNLQDNTGELFF. This chain joins TRBV5-1 and TRBJ2-2; possible D gene TRBD1, 5 bases. The CDR3 is 14 amino acids. Trimming removed 6 bases at V and 2 bases at J, with 11 bases between. Germline loops: CDR1 SGHRS, CDR2 YFSETQ.